These 29 T cell receptor beta chains originate from one sample sequenced in a study of blood T cell repertoires in COVID-19. The protocol was immunoSEQ multiplex PCR, while the TCRdb copy is restricted to in-frame clones and leaves out a portion. The sample lists under 200,000 clones, over 70% seen once, with roughly 20% in the top ten. The sequenced sample consisted of peripheral blood. These receptors were obtained from a woman aged 70 to 79 who had recovered from COVID-19.

This chain uses TRBV9 with TRBJ1-1; D is uncertain. The length of the CDR3 is 15 residues. The germline V gene has CDR1 SGDLS and CDR2 YYNGEE. Trimming shortened V by 3 bases and J by 5 bases, and 17 bases separated the two germline ends. CDR3 nucleotide sequence: TGTGCCAGCAGCGAGAGGGCCCCCATGGGTACTGAAGCTTTCTTT. Amino acids: CASSERAPMGTEAFF.

The rearrangement uses TRBV7-9 and TRBJ2-5, with 12 nucleotides matching TRBD2. CDR1 is SEHNR, CDR2 FQNEAQ, per germline (reference sequence). The V gene end was trimmed by 5 bases and the J gene end by 5 bases; junction bases not matched to a gene: 9. This CDR3 contains 16 residues. For the CDR3, the DNA is TGTGCCAGCAGCAACCAACGGACTAGCGGGACTGAGACCCAGTACTTC. This sequence encodes CASSNQRTSGTETQYF.

This chain links TRBV6-1 with TRBJ2-2; the match to TRBD2 covers 13 bases. The CDR3 sequence is 18 residues long. Germline assignment: CDR1 MNHNS and CDR2 SASEGT. Unmatched junction bases numbered 5, after V lost 1 base and J lost 3 bases. CDR3 amino acids: CASSEGTSGSFYTGELFF. The CDR3 bases are TGTGCCAGCAGTGAAGGGACTAGCGGGAGTTTTTACACCGGGGAGCTGTTTTTT.

This rearrangement joins TRBV5-5 to TRBJ2-2; possibly TRBD2 for D (6 bases). V was trimmed by 4 bases and J by 0 bases, leaving 13 bases between them. The length of the CDR3 is 16 residues. From germline, CDR1 is SGHKS and CDR2 YYEKEE (reference sequence). CDR3 DNA sequence: TGTGCCAGCAGCCCTCCGGGGGTTTCGAACACCGGGGAGCTGTTTTTT. It specifies CASSPPGVSNTGELFF.

This rearrangement joins TRBV2 to TRBJ1-3; D gene uncertain. The CDR3 contains 12 residues. The V end was cut by 5 bases, the J end by 5 bases, with 7 bases between. Germline V CDR1 and CDR2: SNHLY, FYNNEI. Here the CDR3 DNA reads TGTGCCAGCAGTCCTACCCGAAACACCATATATTTT. Protein product: CASSPTRNTIYF. Drawing the rest from reference TRBV2 and TRBJ1-3, the complete variable domain is EPEVTQTPSHQVTQMGQEVILRCVPISNHLYFYWYRQILGQKVEFLVSFYNNEISEKSEIFDDQFSVERPDGSNFTLKIRSTKLEDSAMYFCASSPTRNTIYFGEGSWLTVV.

The chain uses TRBV19 and TRBJ2-7, with 7 bases aligning to TRBD2. Per the germline V gene, CDR1 is LNHDA and CDR2 is SQIVND (reference sequence). With 7 bases clipped from V and 2 bases from J, the junction kept 11 bases outside the gene matches. This CDR3 has 15 amino acids. The CDR3 DNA is TGTGCCAGTACCCCGAGCGGGACCCCCGCCTACGAGCAGTACTTC. This gives the protein CASTPSGTPAYEQYF.

The V gene is TRBV6-5, the J gene TRBJ1-4, with a weak D call TRBD1 (5 bases). Trimming left V 4 bases short and J 3 bases short, with 12 bases between. This CDR3 has 15 amino acids. CDR1 MNHEY and CDR2 SVGAGI come from the germline V gene. CDR3 coding DNA: TGTGCCAGCAGTTCCGGTGGGGCTTCTAATGAAAAACTGTTTTTT. This codes for CASSSGGASNEKLFF.

The chain employs TRBV5-1 and TRBJ2-2; no reliable D call. CDR1 and CDR2 from the germline V gene are SGHRS and YFSETQ. CDR3 length: 13 residues. The V end was cut by 7 bases, the J end by 2 bases, with 9 bases between. The CDR3 coding sequence is TGCGCCAGCTTTCCAGAAAACACCGGGGAGCTGTTTTTT. Residues: CASFPENTGELFF. The variable domain in full, with the rest retrieved from reference TRBV5-1 and TRBJ2-2, is KAGVTQTPRYLIKTRGQQVTLSCSPISGHRSVSWYQQTPGQGLQFLFEYFSETQRNKGNFPGRFSGRQFSNSRSEMNVSTLELGDSALYLCASFPENTGELFFGEGSRLTVL.

This clone was observed many times. The V call is TRBV7-9, the J call TRBJ2-4; 8 bases are a match to TRBD2. The CDR3 totals 15 residues. Germline-derived CDR1 and CDR2 are SEHNR and FQNEAQ (reference sequence). V shed 2 bases and J 4 bases; nucleotides not matched to a gene: 4. The CDR3 nucleotides read TGTGCCAGCAGCTTACCGGGACTAGAAAAAAACATTCAGTACTTC. Translation gives CASSLPGLEKNIQYF.

The chain couples TRBV19 to TRBJ1-2; 9 bases align to TRBD1. After removal of 4 bases from V and 4 bases from J, the junction contained 7 bases not matched to a gene. CDR3 length equals 15 residues. CDR1 and CDR2 (germline): LNHDA, SQIVND (reference sequence). CDR3 residues: CASSTRTGASYGYTF. CDR3 in DNA: TGTGCCAGTAGTACCCGGACAGGGGCGAGCTATGGCTACACCTTC.

The J gene is TRBJ2-6, the V gene TRBV28, with a weak D call TRBD1 (5 bases). The CDR3 is 15 residues long. CDR1 and CDR2 from the germline V gene are MDHEN and SYDVKM. The V gene lost 6 bases and the J gene lost 1 base, with 10 bases spanning the gap. CDR3 in amino acids: CASSRTHSGANVLTF. CDR3 DNA sequence: TGTGCCAGCAGCCGGACACATTCTGGGGCCAACGTCCTGACTTTC.

V gene TRBV4-3 combines with J gene TRBJ2-3, with 11 positions matching TRBD1. CDR3 size: 17 residues. The junction had 8 bases not matched to a gene; V was cut back by 1 base and J by 5 bases. Germline V gene sequence: CDR1 LGHNA, CDR2 YSLEER. CDR3 residues: CASSQGVGQGAGDTQYF. The CDR3 nucleotides are TGCGCCAGCAGCCAAGGAGTCGGACAGGGGGCCGGAGATACGCAGTATTTT.

The chain employs TRBV11-3 and TRBJ2-7; 7 nucleotides agree with TRBD2. The CDR3 loop spans 14 amino acids. Trimming removed 5 bases from V and 5 bases from J; junction bases left unmatched: 9. CDR1 and CDR2 from the germline V gene are SGHNT and YENEEA. CDR3 bases: TGTGCCAGCAGCCCCCGGGGAGGGAACCACGAGCAGTACTTC. Amino acid sequence: CASSPRGGNHEQYF. The full variable domain, its missing parts supplied by reference TRBV11-3 and TRBJ2-7, is EAGVVQSPRYKIIEKKQPVAFWCNPISGHNTLYWYLQNLGQGPELLIRYENEEAVDDSQLPKDRFSAERLKGVDSTLKIQPAELGDSAVYLCASSPRGGNHEQYFGPGTRLTVT.

The chain combines TRBV2 with TRBJ2-3, with 7 positions matching TRBD1. In germline, CDR1 is SNHLY, CDR2 FYNNEI. V dropped 0 bases and J dropped 4; count of bases not matched to a gene: 1. CDR3 length: 14 residues. The CDR3 protein is CASSEARGPDTQYF. CDR3 bases: TGTGCCAGCAGTGAAGCAAGGGGGCCAGATACGCAGTATTTT.

The chain recombines TRBV7-3 with TRBJ2-7, with 8 bases matching TRBD2. CDR1 and CDR2 (germline): SGHTA, FQGTGA. J was trimmed by 4 bases and V by 3 bases; bases with no gene match: 5. The CDR3 covers 14 residues. The CDR3 region has the DNA TGTGCCAGCAGCTTGGCTGCGGGGGGTTACGAGCAGTACTTC. Its translation: CASSLAAGGYEQYF. The variable domain in full, with the rest retrieved from reference TRBV7-3 and TRBJ2-7, is GAGVSQTPSNKVTEKGKYVELRCDPISGHTALYWYRQSLGQGPEFLIYFQGTGAADDSGLPNDRFFAVRPEGSVSTLKIQRTERGDSAVYLCASSLAAGGYEQYFGPGTRLTVT.

J is TRBJ1-1 and V is TRBV15; tentative D call: TRBD1 (5 bases). The CDR3 covers 15 residues. Germline CDR1 and CDR2: LNHNV and YYDKDF (reference sequence). V lost 6 bases and J lost 4, with 18 bases in between. The CDR3 DNA reads as TGTGCCACCAGTCAGGGAGGGTCAGATAGCACTGAAGCTTTCTTT. Translated, it gives CATSQGGSDSTEAFF.

The J gene is TRBJ1-6, the V gene TRBV18, with D possibly matching TRBD1 (6 bases). This CDR3 region has 14 residues. Germline V gives CDR1 KGHSH, CDR2 LQKENI. V was trimmed by 8 bases and J by 10 bases, leaving 18 bases between them. CDR3 nucleotide sequence: TGTGCCAGCCGCCAGGGGTCGCCGGGATCACCCCTCCACTTT. Its translation is CASRQGSPGSPLHF.

The CDR3 DNA reads as TGTGCCAGCAGCCCCGGCCGGGGAGGGGAAGAGACCCAGTACTTC. This translates into CASSPGRGGEETQYF. The genes are TRBV4-2 and TRBJ2-5; 7 nucleotides agree with TRBD2. The germline CDR1 and CDR2 sequences are LGHNA and YNFKEQ. Trimming at V came to 4 bases and at J to 3 bases, leaving 8 bases not matched to a gene. The CDR3 sequence is 15 residues long.

The chain recombines TRBV2 with TRBJ2-7; 7 bases agree with TRBD2. V was pared by 6 bases and J by 3 bases, with 8 bases of the junction left unmatched. This CDR3 spans 14 amino acids. From germline, CDR1 is SNHLY and CDR2 FYNNEI. In nucleotides, the CDR3 is TGTGCCAGCAGGGCCAGCGGGACTTACTACGAGCAGTACTTC. Its protein is CASRASGTYYEQYF.

The chain is built from TRBV29-1 and TRBJ2-7; D may be TRBD2 (6 bases). CDR1 is SQVTM, CDR2 ANQGSEA, per germline. Trimming stripped 5 bases from V and 0 bases from J, with 14 bases between. The CDR3 totals 14 residues. The CDR3 region has the DNA TGCAGCGTTACGGGACTTACTAGCTCCTACGAGCAGTACTTC. Protein sequence: CSVTGLTSSYEQYF.

This sequence joins TRBV29-1 and TRBJ2-5; D is possibly TRBD2 (6 bases). This CDR3 contains 12 residues. The V gene lost 5 bases and the J gene lost 1 base, with 8 bases spanning the gap. Germline V gene data show CDR1 as SQVTM and CDR2 as ANQGSEA. The CDR3 loop reads CSVWGVQETQYF. CDR3 bases: TGCAGCGTTTGGGGGGTCCAAGAGACCCAGTACTTC. The full variable domain, completed using reference TRBV29-1 and TRBJ2-5, is SAVISQKPSRDICQRGTSLTIQCQVDSQVTMMFWYRQQPGQSLTLIATANQGSEATYESGFVIDKFPISRPNLTFSTLTVSNMSPEDSSIYLCSVWGVQETQYFGPGTRLLVL.

The chain links TRBV3-1 (or the pseudogene TRBV3-2) to TRBJ1-4; D ambiguous. The ends were cut back, 1 base at V and 9 bases at J, with 6 bases in the middle. There are 12 residues in the CDR3. Per the germline V gene, CDR1 is LGHDT and CDR2 is YNNKEL (reference sequence). The CDR3 DNA sequence: TGTGCCAGCAGCCAAGGCGGGCAAAAACTGTTTTTT. Translated, it gives CASSQGGQKLFF.

The J gene is TRBJ2-5, the V gene TRBV9; the D gene is possibly TRBD1 (5 bases). Germline CDR1 and CDR2: SGDLS and YYNGEE. This CDR3 comprises 15 residues. Trimming shortened V by 4 bases and J by 2 bases, and 15 bases separated the two germline ends. CDR3 residues: CASSPRRQFQETQYF. CDR3 nucleotides: TGTGCCAGCAGCCCCCGAAGACAGTTTCAAGAGACCCAGTACTTC.

This clone was picked up a small number of times. The chain joins TRBV7-9 to TRBJ2-1; weak D call: TRBD2 (6 bases). Trimming took 5 bases from V and 8 from J, leaving 13 bases between them. The V gene's germline CDR1 is SEHNR and CDR2 FQNEAQ (reference sequence). This CDR3 comprises 13 residues. The CDR3 nucleotides read TGTGCCAGCAGCCAGGGAGGTTGGCATGAGCAGTTCTTC. Its protein is CASSQGGWHEQFF.

The rearrangement uses TRBV7-2 and TRBJ2-5, with 7 bases aligning to TRBD2. After removal of 1 base from V and 5 bases from J, the junction contained 16 bases not matched to a gene. This CDR3 region has 18 residues. Germline CDR1 SGHTA, CDR2 FQGNSA. CDR3 nucleotides: TGTGCCAGCAGCTTAGTAAGCGGGACCCCCGATGGGGTGGAGACCCAGTACTTC. Encoded protein: CASSLVSGTPDGVETQYF.

The chain carries TRBV6-5 and TRBJ1-2; 9 bases map to TRBD1. CDR1 is MNHEY, CDR2 SVGAGI, per germline. With V trimmed by 5 bases and J by 7 bases, 5 bases remained unmatched. This CDR3 comprises 13 residues. The CDR3 sequence is CASSPGQGSGYTF. The CDR3, as DNA: TGTGCCAGCAGTCCGGGACAGGGCAGTGGCTACACCTTC.

In DNA form, the CDR3 reads TGTGCCAGCAGCCCGGGGACCGGGGAGCTGTTTTTT. Protein product: CASSPGTGELFF. The chain uses TRBV7-9 and TRBJ2-2, with TRBD2 as a possible D gene (5 bases). The CDR3 spans 12 residues. From germline, CDR1 is SEHNR and CDR2 FQNEAQ (reference sequence). V lost 5 bases, J lost 5 bases, and 6 bases lay in between.

The V and J genes are TRBV2 and TRBJ2-2, with a tentative D call TRBD1 (6 bases). Germline V CDR1 and CDR2: SNHLY, FYNNEI. The CDR3 is made up of 14 amino acids. With 6 bases removed from V and 4 bases from J, the gap between germline ends came to 12 bases. CDR3 sequence reads: CASRPGQSTGELFF. Here the CDR3 DNA reads TGTGCCAGCAGACCCGGACAGAGCACCGGGGAGCTGTTTTTT.

For the CDR3, the DNA is TGTGCCAGCAGTGGACAACAGGGGTCGTCCCACGACAATGAGCAGTTCTTC. Its translation: CASSGQQGSSHDNEQFF. The chain is built from TRBV6-1 and TRBJ2-1, with 7 bases that match TRBD1. The CDR3 is 17 residues long. Germline V gene data show CDR1 as MNHNS and CDR2 as SASEGT. J lost 5 bases, V lost 4 bases, and 14 bases had no gene match.